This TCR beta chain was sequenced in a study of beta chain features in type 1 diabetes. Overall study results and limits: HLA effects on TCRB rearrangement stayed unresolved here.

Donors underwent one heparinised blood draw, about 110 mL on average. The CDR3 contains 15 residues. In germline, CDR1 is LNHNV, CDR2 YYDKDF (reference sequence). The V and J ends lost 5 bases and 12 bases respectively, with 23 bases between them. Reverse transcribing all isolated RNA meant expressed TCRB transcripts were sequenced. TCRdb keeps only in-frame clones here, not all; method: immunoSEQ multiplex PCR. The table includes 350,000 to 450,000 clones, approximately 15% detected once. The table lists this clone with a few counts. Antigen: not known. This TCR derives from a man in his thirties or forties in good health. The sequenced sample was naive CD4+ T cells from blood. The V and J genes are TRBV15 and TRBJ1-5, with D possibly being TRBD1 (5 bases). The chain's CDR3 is CATSLPGTPFSNQHF. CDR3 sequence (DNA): TGTGCCACCAGCCTTCCCGGGACCCCCTTTAGTAACCAGCATTTT. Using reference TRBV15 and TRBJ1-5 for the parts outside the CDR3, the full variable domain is DAMVIQNPRYQVTQFGKPVTLSCSQTLNHNVMYWYQQKSSQAPKLLFHYYDKDFNNEADTPDNFQSRRPNTSFCFLDIRSPGLGDTAMYLCATSLPGTPFSNQHFGDGTRLSIL.